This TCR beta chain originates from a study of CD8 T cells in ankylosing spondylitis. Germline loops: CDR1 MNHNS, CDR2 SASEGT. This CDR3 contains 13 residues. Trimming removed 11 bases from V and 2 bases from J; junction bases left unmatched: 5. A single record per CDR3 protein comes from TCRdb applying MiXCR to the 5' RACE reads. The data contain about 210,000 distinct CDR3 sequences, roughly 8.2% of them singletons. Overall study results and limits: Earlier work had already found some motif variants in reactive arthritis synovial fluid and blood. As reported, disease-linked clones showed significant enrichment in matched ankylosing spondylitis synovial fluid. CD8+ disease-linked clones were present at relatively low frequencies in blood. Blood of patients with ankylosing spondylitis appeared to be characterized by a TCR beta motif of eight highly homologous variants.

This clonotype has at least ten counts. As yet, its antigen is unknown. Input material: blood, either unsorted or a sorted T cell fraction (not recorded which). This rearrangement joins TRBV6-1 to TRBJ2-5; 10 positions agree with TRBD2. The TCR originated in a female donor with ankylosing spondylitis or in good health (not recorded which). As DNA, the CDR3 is TGTGCCGGAAAGCGGGAGGGACAAGAGACCCAGTACTTC. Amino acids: CAGKREGQETQYF.